Described below is a single TCR beta chain sequence and its context. This sample was taken from a study of blood T cell repertoires in COVID-19. Trimming removed 0 bases at V and 0 bases at J, with 15 bases between. In germline, CDR1 is SGDLS, CDR2 YYNGEE. The CDR3 spans 17 residues. Authors' processing steps: Researchers report that nucleated cell counts were estimated from reference gene primer amplification. Clones were read by immunoSEQ multiplex PCR, and TCRdb kept only the in-frame ones, dropping some. That table furnishes V, J and clone size, whereas the DNA furnished D and trimming. This table has fewer than 350,000 clones, around 90% appearing once.

This receptor was obtained from a man in his 60s who had recovered from COVID-19. The specimen sequenced was PBMCs or T cells enriched from blood (not recorded which). The chain employs TRBV9 and TRBJ2-5; tentative D call: TRBD1 (5 bases). The chain's CDR3 is CASSVGGRRTYQETQYF. In DNA, the CDR3 is TGTGCCAGCAGCGTAGGGGGCAGGAGAACATACCAAGAGACCCAGTACTTC.